Only one count was recorded for the clone carrying this T cell receptor (beta chain). Authors' analysis steps: From reference gene primer amplification, estimates of nucleated cell counts were derived. Sequenced by immunoSEQ multiplex PCR; TCRdb stores in-frame clones only, minus some. V, J and clone size are taken as reported in that table, and D and trimming were inferred from the DNA itself. The data hold more than 200,000 clones, with roughly 86% observed a single time. The CDR3 runs to 15 residues. The germline V and J ends were trimmed by 4 bases and 6 bases, with 13 bases remaining between them. Looked up from germline, CDR1 is LGHNA and CDR2 is YSLEER. The data stem from a study of blood T cell repertoires in COVID-19. Across the whole study: Both acute and convalescent COVID-19 samples were obtained from the United States, Italy and Spain. Sources were T cells, B-cell-depleted T cells, or PBMCs; the material itself was cDNA or gDNA.

This sequence was found in a human donor in a cohort sampled during active COVID-19. This chain links TRBV4-3 with TRBJ1-6, with D possibly being TRBD1 (5 bases). The sequencing sample was made of peripheral blood. The CDR3 DNA reads TGCGCCAGCAGCCTGGGAGGGGACCGTAATTCACCCCTCCACTTT. Encoded protein: CASSLGGDRNSPLHF.